This T cell receptor (beta chain) was retrieved from a study of siplizumab effects on memory and regulatory T cells. The CDR3 extends over 16 amino acids. CDR1 SNHLY and CDR2 FYNNEI come from the germline V gene. Unmatched junction bases numbered 11, after V lost 5 bases and J lost 5 bases. Profiling relied on immunoSEQ multiplex PCR, and the TCRdb table lists in-frame clones only, not all of them. The table includes approximately 65,000 clones, 79% detected once. The receptor was isolated from a human donor in good health. Sequencing was carried out using memory CD4+ T cells sorted from blood. The chain is built from TRBV2 and TRBJ1-3, with 8 bases lining up with TRBD1. CDR3 protein: CASSPSSGGLRNTIYF. For the CDR3, the DNA is TGTGCCAGCAGTCCTTCCTCAGGGGGCCTGAGAAACACCATATATTTT.